Listed below are T cell receptor beta chains from one sample, sequenced in a study of blood T cell repertoires in COVID-19. The repertoire was sequenced with immunoSEQ multiplex PCR; TCRdb's copy has only in-frame clones and lacks some. The sample consists of more than 85,000 clones, about 84% of them appearing once. Sequencing input: peripheral blood. These receptors all come from a man older than 75 with active or convalescent COVID-19. CDR3s include the opening cysteine and the closing phenylalanine or tryptophan. D genes are given only for firm matches. Clone size is given for some rows only: seen once, a few or many times, or a class if the clone is expanded.

clone size: NA; D gene: TRBD1; V gene: TRBV6-5; J gene: TRBJ2-7; CDR3 length: 15; CDR3 DNA: TGTGCCAGCAGTTACTCCGGGACAGGGACCTACGAGCAGTACTTC; CDR3 protein: CASSYSGTGTYEQYF
clone size: NA; D gene: NA; V gene: TRBV4-3; J gene: TRBJ1-6; CDR3 length: 16; CDR3 DNA: TGCGCCAGCAGCCAAGAGGCCCGCTCCTATAATTCACCCCTCCACTTT; CDR3 protein: CASSQEARSYNSPLHF
clone size: once; D gene: TRBD1; V gene: TRBV19; J gene: TRBJ1-4; CDR3 length: 16; CDR3 DNA: TGTGCCAGTAGTACCGCGACCGGGACCAGGGGGGAAAAACTGTTTTTT; CDR3 protein: CASSTATGTRGEKLFF
clone size: NA; D gene: NA; V gene: TRBV19; J gene: TRBJ1-2; CDR3 length: 11; CDR3 DNA: TGTGCCGGCCTTCGGGGTGGAGGCTACACCTTC; CDR3 protein: CAGLRGGGYTF
clone size: few; D gene: NA; V gene: TRBV24-1; J gene: TRBJ2-7; CDR3 length: 16; CDR3 DNA: TGTGCCACCAGTGATTTGGGAGGGTGGCTCAGCTACGAGCAGTACTTC; CDR3 protein: CATSDLGGWLSYEQYF
clone size: NA; D gene: NA; V gene: TRBV7-6; J gene: TRBJ1-5; CDR3 length: 17; CDR3 DNA: TGTGCCAGCAGCTTAGCGGGTGGCGCGGGGCCGGGGCAGCCCCAGCATTTT; CDR3 protein: CASSLAGGAGPGQPQHF
clone size: NA; D gene: TRBD1; V gene: TRBV29-1; J gene: TRBJ2-3; CDR3 length: 14; CDR3 DNA: TGCAGCGTCCACCGGGGACAGAGCACAGATACGCAGTATTTT; CDR3 protein: CSVHRGQSTDTQYF
clone size: NA; D gene: NA; V gene: TRBV3-1/TRBV3-2; J gene: TRBJ1-1; CDR3 length: 16; CDR3 DNA: TGTGCCAGCAGCCGAGAGGGGCCGACGGGGGGAACTGAAGCTTTCTTT; CDR3 protein: CASSREGPTGGTEAFF
clone size: NA; D gene: NA; V gene: TRBV6-5; J gene: TRBJ1-6; CDR3 length: 13; CDR3 DNA: TGTGCCAGCAGGACAGATGGGGATTCACCCCTCCACTTT; CDR3 protein: CASRTDGDSPLHF
clone size: NA; D gene: TRBD2; V gene: TRBV5-1; J gene: TRBJ2-1; CDR3 length: 16; CDR3 DNA: TGCGCCAGCAGCCTGCAGACTAGCGGGGGGATAGGTGAGCAGTTCTTC; CDR3 protein: CASSLQTSGGIGEQFF
clone size: NA; D gene: NA; V gene: TRBV28; J gene: TRBJ2-3; CDR3 length: 13; CDR3 DNA: TGTGCCAGTGGACAGCCTAGCACAGATACGCAGTATTTT; CDR3 protein: CASGQPSTDTQYF
clone size: NA; D gene: TRBD1; V gene: TRBV19; J gene: TRBJ1-5; CDR3 length: 13; CDR3 DNA: TGTGCCAGTACCGGGGGACAGAATCAGCCCCAGCATTTT; CDR3 protein: CASTGGQNQPQHF
clone size: NA; D gene: NA; V gene: TRBV4-2; J gene: TRBJ1-6; CDR3 length: 15; CDR3 DNA: TGTGCCAGCAGCCAAGGGGACACTCGGAATTCACCCCTCCACTTT; CDR3 protein: CASSQGDTRNSPLHF
clone size: once; D gene: TRBD1; V gene: TRBV4-3; J gene: TRBJ2-7; CDR3 length: 16; CDR3 DNA: TGCGCCAGCAGCCAATCCCGGGACAGGGGTGTCCACGAGCAGTACTTC; CDR3 protein: CASSQSRDRGVHEQYF
clone size: NA; D gene: TRBD1; V gene: TRBV5-1; J gene: TRBJ1-6; CDR3 length: 13; CDR3 DNA: TGCGCCAGCAGCACTGGACAGGTCGCGCCCCTCCACTTT; CDR3 protein: CASSTGQVAPLHF
clone size: few; D gene: TRBD2; V gene: TRBV20-1; J gene: TRBJ2-4; CDR3 length: 11; CDR3 DNA: TGCAGTGCTAAGGGAGGGTGGATTCAGTACTTC; CDR3 protein: CSAKGGWIQYF
clone size: once; D gene: NA; V gene: TRBV11-2; J gene: TRBJ2-5; CDR3 length: 15; CDR3 DNA: TGTGCCAGCAGCTTAGATTCGGGTCCCCAAGAGACCCAGTACTTC; CDR3 protein: CASSLDSGPQETQYF
clone size: NA; D gene: TRBD1; V gene: TRBV18; J gene: TRBJ1-2; CDR3 length: 15; CDR3 DNA: TGTGCCAGCTCACCTGGACAGGGGGCAGTACGGGGCTACACCTTC; CDR3 protein: CASSPGQGAVRGYTF
clone size: NA; D gene: TRBD2; V gene: TRBV7-2; J gene: TRBJ2-1; CDR3 length: 15; CDR3 DNA: TGTGCCAGCAGCGCTACTAGCGGCTCCTACAATGAGCAGTTCTTC; CDR3 protein: CASSATSGSYNEQFF
clone size: NA; D gene: TRBD1; V gene: TRBV7-6; J gene: TRBJ2-2; CDR3 length: 16; CDR3 DNA: TGTGCCAGCAGCTCCCCCGGGACAGGGGACCCCGGGGAGCTGTTTTTT; CDR3 protein: CASSSPGTGDPGELFF
clone size: NA; D gene: NA; V gene: TRBV5-4; J gene: TRBJ2-3; CDR3 length: 15; CDR3 DNA: TGTGCCAGCAGGGGGGGCAGGGGGTGGCCAGATACGCAGTATTTT; CDR3 protein: CASRGGRGWPDTQYF
clone size: NA; D gene: TRBD2; V gene: TRBV7-2; J gene: TRBJ2-3; CDR3 length: 13; CDR3 DNA: TGTGCCAGCAGCGAAAAGACTAGCGCCGCGCAGTATTTT; CDR3 protein: CASSEKTSAAQYF
clone size: NA; D gene: TRBD1; V gene: TRBV15; J gene: TRBJ1-2; CDR3 length: 19; CDR3 DNA: TGTGCCACCAGCAGAGATAGGGGGGGACAGGGGATAGCTTTCTATGGCTACACCTTC; CDR3 protein: CATSRDRGGQGIAFYGYTF
clone size: NA; D gene: TRBD1; V gene: TRBV10-3; J gene: TRBJ1-2; CDR3 length: 15; CDR3 DNA: TGTGCCATCGCGACAGGGCGGGCGGCTAACTATGGCTACACCTTC; CDR3 protein: CAIATGRAANYGYTF
clone size: NA; D gene: TRBD1; V gene: TRBV3-1/TRBV3-2; J gene: TRBJ1-6; CDR3 length: 14; CDR3 DNA: TGTGCCAGCAGCGAACAGGGGGCAAATTCACCCCTCCACTTT; CDR3 protein: CASSEQGANSPLHF